A single sample gave rise to the 24 T cell receptor beta chains below, sequenced in a study of T cell responses to AZD1222 COVID-19 vaccine (dated by TCRdb to the early 2020s). According to the study, the label for this sample's time point signals: about 28 days (+/-7) after the second vaccine dose. The library was built by means of the immunoSEQ multiplex PCR assay. TCRdb carries this immuneACCESS record with in-frame sequences only. Its versions omit some clonotypes, under half of them owing to an unresolved V gene in the studies checked, with the rest unexplained. The sample data list some 150,000 clones, and more than 85% of these were observed just once. About 3.3% of the sample comes from the top ten. Sequenced here: peripheral blood, sampled 28 days after the second AZD1222 dose. These receptors were taken from an adult who received the AZD1222 COVID-19 vaccine.

The chain carries TRBV7-2 and TRBJ2-1, with 14 bases that match TRBD2. J was trimmed by 2 bases and V by 2 bases; bases with no gene match: 8. Germline V gene lookup returns CDR1 SGHTA and CDR2 FQGNSA. The CDR3 spans 19 residues. CDR3 protein: CASSLSRLAGGPPYNEQFF. The CDR3 nucleotides read TGTGCCAGCAGCTTAAGTCGACTAGCGGGAGGGCCCCCCTACAATGAGCAGTTCTTC.

The V and J genes are TRBV27 and TRBJ1-4; D is perhaps TRBD1 (5 bases). Trimming removed 6 bases from V and 0 bases from J, with 17 bases in between. CDR1 and CDR2 from the germline V gene are MNHEY and SMNVEV (reference sequence). The CDR3 consists of 17 residues. CDR3 sequence: CASRRDFGLTTNEKLFF. In DNA, the CDR3 is TGTGCCAGCAGGCGGGACTTCGGGTTAACAACTAATGAAAAACTGTTTTTT. Supplemented by reference TRBV27 and TRBJ1-4, the full variable domain reads EAQVTQNPRYLITVTGKKLTVTCSQNMNHEYMSWYRQDPGLGLRQIYYSMNVEVTDKGDVPEGYKVSRKEKRNFPLILESPSPNQTSLYFCASRRDFGLTTNEKLFFGSGTQLSVL.

The chain joins TRBV28 to TRBJ2-1, with TRBD2 as a possible D gene (7 bases). The CDR3 length is 14 residues. The germline V gene has CDR1 MDHEN and CDR2 SYDVKM. Trimming left V 10 bases short and J 4 bases short, with 17 bases between. CDR3 loop: CATTRRGGYNEQFF. CDR3 in DNA: TGTGCCACCACCCGGAGGGGGGGTTACAATGAGCAGTTCTTC.

The V call is TRBV7-3, the J call TRBJ2-3, with D perhaps assigned TRBD1 or TRBD2 (6 bases each). The CDR3 has 15 residues. CDR1 SGHTA and CDR2 FQGTGA come from the germline V gene. Trimming took off 3 bases at V and 7 bases at J, with 17 bases between the two ends. This chain's CDR3 is CASSLAGGGGYTQYF. The DNA of the CDR3 is TGTGCCAGCAGCTTGGCAGGAGGGGGAGGTTATACGCAGTATTTT.

The CDR3 DNA sequence: TGTGCCAGCAGCTTAAGACGGTGGAATGAGCAGTTCTTC. Amino acids: CASSLRRWNEQFF. The chain combines TRBV7-2 with TRBJ2-1, with D unclear. CDR3 length: 13 amino acids. With 2 bases removed from V and 7 bases from J, the gap between germline ends came to 9 bases. Per germline, CDR1 SGHTA and CDR2 FQGNSA.

The V and J genes are TRBV5-1 and TRBJ1-1; perhaps TRBD1 as D (6 bases). The V end lost 0 bases, the J end lost 11 bases, and 14 bases lay between the germline ends. The CDR3 is made up of 13 amino acids. Germline CDR1 SGHRS, CDR2 YFSETQ. The CDR3 spells CASSLEGRGLAFF. The CDR3 nucleotides read TGCGCCAGCAGCTTGGAAGGGAGGGGGTTGGCTTTCTTT.

As for this clone: The junction shows a germline mismatch at one end, possibly a read error. The chain is built from TRBV10-2 and TRBJ2-1; possible D gene TRBD1, 6 bases. CDR3 length: 13 amino acids. CDR1 WSHSY and CDR2 SAAADI come from the germline V gene. Written as DNA, the CDR3 is TGCGCCCGCAGCCGAGGGGGAGAGAATGAGCAGTTCTTC. This encodes CARSRGGENEQFF.

The V gene is TRBV19, the J gene TRBJ2-7, with unresolved D. Germline CDR1 and CDR2: LNHDA and SQIVND (reference sequence). V was cut by 3 bases and J by 1 base, with 10 bases left in between. The CDR3 extends over 14 amino acids. The CDR3 loop is CASSIVSGSYEQYF. The DNA for the CDR3 is TGTGCCAGTAGTATCGTCAGTGGATCCTACGAGCAGTACTTC.

The chain couples TRBV10-1 to TRBJ2-7; 9 nucleotides match TRBD1. This CDR3 is 16 amino acids long. The V segment lost 3 bases and the J segment 5 bases; nucleotides outside the gene matches: 11. Germline CDR1 is WNHNN and CDR2 is SYGVQD (reference sequence). In DNA, the CDR3 is TGCGCCAGCAGTGAAGCCGGGACAGGGAGGGTAGACGAGCAGTACTTC. Amino acid sequence: CASSEAGTGRVDEQYF.

This chain uses TRBV5-1 with TRBJ1-4; no clear D gene. This CDR3 is 15 amino acids long. Germline CDR1 and CDR2: SGHRS and YFSETQ. V lost 3 bases, J lost 0 bases, and 9 bases lay in between. This CDR3 is CASSSRPATNEKLFF. The CDR3 nucleotides are TGCGCCAGCAGCTCCAGACCTGCAACTAATGAAAAACTGTTTTTT.

V usage is TRBV15 and J usage is TRBJ1-4; a weak D match, TRBD1 (6 bases). V gave up 0 bases and J gave up 6 bases, with 17 bases separating them. The CDR3 spans 17 residues. Germline lookup yields CDR1 LNHNV and CDR2 YYDKDF (reference sequence). The DNA for the CDR3 is TGTGCCACCAGCAGAGATCCCGGGGGGGCTGGCGATGAAAAACTGTTTTTT. This codes for CATSRDPGGAGDEKLFF.

The chain combines TRBV5-4 with TRBJ1-1; the D gene is possibly TRBD1 (5 bases). The CDR3 covers 15 residues. The V gene's germline CDR1 is SGHNT and CDR2 YYREEE (reference sequence). Trimming pared 2 bases from V and 3 bases from J, leaving 14 bases between. DNA for the CDR3: TGTGCCAGCAGCTTTGGGGGGTCCGGGGACACTGAAGCTTTCTTT. It codes for CASSFGGSGDTEAFF.

The CDR3, as DNA: TGTGCCAGCTCACCAATCCGGGAGGCTGGAAACACCATATATTTT. Translated, it gives CASSPIREAGNTIYF. The rearrangement links TRBV18 to TRBJ1-3; no clear D. Germline assignment: CDR1 KGHSH and CDR2 LQKENI. V was cut by 2 bases and J by 2 bases, with 10 bases left in between. The CDR3 extends over 15 amino acids.

This chain uses TRBV29-1 with TRBJ1-2, with 7 bases fitting TRBD1. Germline-derived CDR1 and CDR2 are SQVTM and ANQGSEA. CDR3 size: 12 residues. Trimming at V came to 7 bases and at J to 4 bases, leaving 6 bases not matched to a gene. The CDR3 is CSGQGQTYGYTF. Written as DNA, the CDR3 is TGCAGCGGACAGGGACAGACCTATGGCTACACCTTC.

This chain connects TRBV9 to TRBJ2-1; D perhaps matches TRBD2 (5 bases). CDR1 is SGDLS and CDR2 is YYNGEE in the germline V gene. The CDR3 consists of 14 residues. The V gene lost 4 bases and the J gene lost 3 bases, with 11 bases spanning the gap. The CDR3: CASSLAPYYNEQFF. DNA of the CDR3: TGTGCCAGCAGCTTAGCGCCCTACTACAATGAGCAGTTCTTC.

V and J are TRBV7-7 and TRBJ1-1; D is unclear. Trimming cost V 1 base and J 3 bases, with 6 bases left between them. This CDR3 is built from 13 residues. Germline loops: CDR1 SSHAT, CDR2 FNYEAQ (reference sequence). In nucleotides, the CDR3 is TGTGCCAGCAGCTTAGGTAGCCACACTGAAGCTTTCTTT. Translation gives CASSLGSHTEAFF.

The chain carries TRBV7-2 and TRBJ2-1; 8 bases align to TRBD1. The CDR3 runs to 16 residues. With 5 bases clipped from V and 0 bases from J, the junction kept 6 bases outside the gene matches. Germline CDR1 reads SGHTA; CDR2 reads FQGNSA. The CDR3 nucleotides read TGTGCCAGCAGCACCTGGACAGGGCCCTCCTACAATGAGCAGTTCTTC. Protein product: CASSTWTGPSYNEQFF.

V gene TRBV29-1 combines with J gene TRBJ1-5, with 8 bases aligning to TRBD1. With V trimmed by 6 bases and J by 2 bases, 9 bases remained unmatched. The CDR3 is made up of 15 amino acids. Germline CDR1 and CDR2: SQVTM and ANQGSEA. CDR3 protein: CSVGGQGGRNQPQHF. CDR3 sequence (DNA): TGCAGCGTCGGAGGACAGGGAGGGCGCAATCAGCCCCAGCATTTT.

The V and J genes are TRBV14 and TRBJ1-1, with 7 bases lining up with TRBD1. V shed 4 bases, J shed 1 base, and the junction held 3 bases outside the gene matches. The CDR3 has 14 residues. CDR1 is SGHDN and CDR2 is FVKESK in the germline V gene. The CDR3 DNA is TGTGCCAGCAGCCGACGACAGGGGAACACTGAAGCTTTCTTT. It specifies CASSRRQGNTEAFF.

This clone occurred once. DNA for the CDR3: TGTGCCACCTCCCGGGGTTTCGGAAACACCATATATTTT. This sequence encodes CATSRGFGNTIYF. The V call is TRBV7-2, the J call TRBJ1-3; D remains unclear. Germline V gives CDR1 SGHTA, CDR2 FQGNSA. This CDR3 has 13 residues. Trimming took off 10 bases at V and 4 bases at J, with 14 bases between the two ends.

The V call is TRBV21-1, the J call TRBJ2-7; the table's D call of TRBD2 was not tested on the DNA. TRBV21-1 is designated a pseudogene. This CDR3 spans 16 amino acids. The CDR3 protein is CASSKPFSGWGYEQYF. CDR3 sequence (DNA): TGTGCCAGCAGCAAACCGTTTAGCGGCTGGGGCTACGAGCAGTACTTC.

The V gene is TRBV5-1, the J gene TRBJ2-5; 8 bases align to TRBD1. V lost 2 bases and J lost 2; bases outside the gene matches: 14. Germline CDR1 and CDR2: SGHRS and YFSETQ. The CDR3 consists of 18 residues. The CDR3 DNA reads as TGCGCCAGCAGCTTAGGACAGGGTTTAAGGGGCGGTCAAGAGACCCAGTACTTC. Translated: CASSLGQGLRGGQETQYF.

The gene calls are TRBV12-3 or TRBV12-4 and TRBJ2-5, with TRBD1 identical over 8 bases. The CDR3 sequence is 13 residues long. V was clipped by 6 bases and J by 3 bases; unmatched bases: 3. CDR3 sequence reads: CASSPTGEETQYF. DNA of the CDR3: TGTGCCAGCAGCCCGACAGGGGAAGAGACCCAGTACTTC.

The rearrangement uses TRBV19 and TRBJ2-1; 8 bases are shared with TRBD2. From germline, CDR1 is LNHDA and CDR2 SQIVND (reference sequence). The CDR3 is made up of 15 amino acids. J gave up 3 bases and V 5 bases, and 6 bases lay outside the gene matches. CDR3 in amino acids: CASSSLADDYNEQFF. The CDR3 DNA sequence: TGTGCCAGTAGTTCACTAGCGGACGACTACAATGAGCAGTTCTTC.